This T cell receptor beta chain emerged from a study of response to subunit inactivated influenza vaccine. TCRdb passed the RT-PCR reads through MiXCR, listing each CDR3 protein once. This table holds roughly 540,000 distinct CDR3 sequences, roughly 25% found once. There are a few counts of this clonotype. Germline CDR1 is DFQATT and CDR2 is SNEGSKA (reference sequence). The CDR3 length is 14 residues. V lost 0 bases and J lost 7; bases outside the gene matches: 8. The sample was also linked to a second study, of T cells expressing NK-cell markers. That paper adds: Production of TCR beta cDNA relied on 5'RACE template switching with UMIs. Seropositivity for HCMV was found in seven of the eight sequenced donors, with one seronegative. An anti-gamma-delta TCR antibody was added in several experiments. It restricted sorting to alpha-beta TCR-expressing T cells. Of CD8+ T cells, roughly 1.0-7.5% belonged to dominant NKG2C+ clonotypes in five or six donors.

Sequencing was performed on CD4+ T cells sorted from PBMCs, taken 11 to 12 days after vaccination. V and J are TRBV20-1 and TRBJ1-2, with 7 bases that match TRBD1. This TCR was recovered from a man aged 50-59 years who received an inactivated influenza vaccine. CDR3 nucleotide sequence: TGCAGTGCTAGAGATCTTCAGGGGGTCTCTGGCTACACCTTC. As protein: CSARDLQGVSGYTF.